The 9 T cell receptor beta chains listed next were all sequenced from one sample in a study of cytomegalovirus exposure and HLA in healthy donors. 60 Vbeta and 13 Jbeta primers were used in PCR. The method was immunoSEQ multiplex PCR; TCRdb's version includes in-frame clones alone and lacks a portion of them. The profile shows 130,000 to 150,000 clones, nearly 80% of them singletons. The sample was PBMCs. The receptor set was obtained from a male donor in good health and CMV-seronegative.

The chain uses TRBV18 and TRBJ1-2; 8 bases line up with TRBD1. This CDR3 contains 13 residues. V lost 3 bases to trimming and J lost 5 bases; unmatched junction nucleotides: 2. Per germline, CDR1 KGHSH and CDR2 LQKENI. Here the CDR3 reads CASSPRQGYGYTF. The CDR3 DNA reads TGTGCCAGCTCACCCCGACAGGGGTATGGCTACACCTTC.

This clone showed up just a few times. As DNA, the CDR3 is TGCAGCGTTGCTAGGACAGGGGGCGCCGAGACCCAGTACTTC. Its protein is CSVARTGGAETQYF. The J gene is TRBJ2-5, the V gene TRBV29-1, with 11 bases aligning to TRBD1. Trimming at V came to 4 bases and at J to 5 bases, leaving 6 bases not matched to a gene. The CDR3 spans 14 residues. Germline assignment: CDR1 SQVTM and CDR2 ANQGSEA.

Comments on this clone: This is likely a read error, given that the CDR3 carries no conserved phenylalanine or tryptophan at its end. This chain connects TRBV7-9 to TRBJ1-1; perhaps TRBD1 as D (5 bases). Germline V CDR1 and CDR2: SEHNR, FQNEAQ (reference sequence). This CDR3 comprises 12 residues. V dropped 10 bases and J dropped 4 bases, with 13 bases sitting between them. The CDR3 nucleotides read TGTGCCACTCTGGGGGGAGGCACTGAAGCTTTCCTT. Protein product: CATLGGGTEAFL.

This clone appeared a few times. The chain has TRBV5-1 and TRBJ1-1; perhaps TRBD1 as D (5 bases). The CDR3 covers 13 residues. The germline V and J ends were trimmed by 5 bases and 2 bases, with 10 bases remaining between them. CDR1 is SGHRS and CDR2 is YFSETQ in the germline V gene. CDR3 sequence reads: CASRGLINTEAFF. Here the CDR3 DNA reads TGCGCCAGCAGGGGACTTATCAACACTGAAGCTTTCTTT.

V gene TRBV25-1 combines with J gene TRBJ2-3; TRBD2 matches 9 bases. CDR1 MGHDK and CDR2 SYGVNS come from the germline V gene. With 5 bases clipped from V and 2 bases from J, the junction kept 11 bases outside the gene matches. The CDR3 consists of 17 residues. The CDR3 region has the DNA TGTGCCAGCAGTCGAAGTAGCGGGGGCTTCTACACAGATACGCAGTATTTT. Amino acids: CASSRSSGGFYTDTQYF. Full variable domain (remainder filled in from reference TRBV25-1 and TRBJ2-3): EADIYQTPRYLVIGTGKKITLECSQTMGHDKMYWYQQDPGMELHLIHYSYGVNSTEKGDLSSESTVSRIRTEHFPLTLESARPSHTSQYLCASSRSSGGFYTDTQYFGPGTRLTVL.

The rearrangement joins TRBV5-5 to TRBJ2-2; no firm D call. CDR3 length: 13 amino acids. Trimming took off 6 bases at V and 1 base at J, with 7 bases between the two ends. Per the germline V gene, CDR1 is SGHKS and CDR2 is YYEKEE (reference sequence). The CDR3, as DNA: TGTGCCAGCAAGCGCGAGAACACCGGGGAGCTGTTTTTT. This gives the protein CASKRENTGELFF.

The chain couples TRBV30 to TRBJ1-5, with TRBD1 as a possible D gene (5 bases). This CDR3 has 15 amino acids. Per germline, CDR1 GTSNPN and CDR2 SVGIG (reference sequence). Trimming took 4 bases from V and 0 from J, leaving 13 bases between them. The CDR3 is CAWNPGGYSNQPQHF. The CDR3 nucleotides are TGTGCCTGGAATCCGGGGGGATATAGCAATCAGCCCCAGCATTTT.

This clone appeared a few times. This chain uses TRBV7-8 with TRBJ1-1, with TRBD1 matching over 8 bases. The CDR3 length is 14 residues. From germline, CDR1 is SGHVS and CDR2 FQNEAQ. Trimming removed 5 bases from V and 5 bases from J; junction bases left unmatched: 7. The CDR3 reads CASSTAGGETEAFF. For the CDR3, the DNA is TGTGCCAGCAGCACGGCAGGGGGCGAGACTGAAGCTTTCTTT.

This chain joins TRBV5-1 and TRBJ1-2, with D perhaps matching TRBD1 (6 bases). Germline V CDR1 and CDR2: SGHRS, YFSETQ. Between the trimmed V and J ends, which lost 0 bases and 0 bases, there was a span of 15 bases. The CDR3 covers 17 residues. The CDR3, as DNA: TGCGCCAGCAGCTTGGGGCCCAGGGGAATTGCTAACTATGGCTACACCTTC. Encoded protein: CASSLGPRGIANYGYTF.